Following are 9 T cell receptor beta chains from one sample sequenced in a study of blood T cell repertoires in COVID-19. Sequencing was performed with immunoSEQ multiplex PCR; in TCRdb, only in-frame clones are kept and a portion is missing. Of about 190,000 clones in the sample, over 75% were seen once. Sequencing was performed on peripheral blood. The receptor set was obtained from an elderly woman with active or convalescent COVID-19.

This chain joins TRBV3-1 (or the pseudogene TRBV3-2) and TRBJ1-1, with TRBD1 matching 9 bases. After removal of 4 bases from V and 0 bases from J, the junction contained 3 bases not matched to a gene. In germline, CDR1 is LGHDT, CDR2 YNNKEL (reference sequence). There are 15 residues in the CDR3. CDR3 DNA: TGTGCCAGCAGCCCTCGGGACAGGGTGAACACTGAAGCTTTCTTT. Translated: CASSPRDRVNTEAFF.

The rearrangement links TRBV3-1 (or the pseudogene TRBV3-2) to TRBJ2-4, with D possibly being TRBD1 (5 bases). Trimming removed 0 bases from V and 0 bases from J, with 15 bases in between. The CDR3 has 18 amino acids. Germline assignment: CDR1 LGHDT and CDR2 YNNKEL (reference sequence). Written as DNA, the CDR3 is TGTGCCAGCAGCCAAGATCGCAGGGCAGGACCAGCCAAAAACATTCAGTACTTC. Translated, it gives CASSQDRRAGPAKNIQYF.

The chain combines TRBV18 with TRBJ1-1; possible D gene TRBD1, 6 bases. The length of the CDR3 is 14 residues. V lost 6 bases to trimming and J lost 11 bases, with 22 bases between them. The germline gives CDR1 KGHSH, CDR2 LQKENI. CDR3 protein: CASSPRDIGVSAFF. As DNA, the CDR3 is TGTGCCAGCTCGCCCCGGGACATTGGTGTATCGGCTTTCTTT.

This chain uses TRBV2 with TRBJ1-4; no reliable D call. The CDR3 sequence is 13 residues long. Between the trimmed V and J ends, which lost 8 bases and 4 bases, there was a span of 11 bases. Per the germline V gene, CDR1 is SNHLY and CDR2 is FYNNEI. The CDR3 region is CASGLVLNEKLFF. CDR3 nucleotide sequence: TGTGCCAGCGGTCTAGTACTTAATGAAAAACTGTTTTTT.

V and J are TRBV5-1 and TRBJ2-7; tentative D call: TRBD2 (7 bases). The V gene lost 0 bases and the J gene lost 7 bases, with 17 bases spanning the gap. The CDR3 extends over 15 amino acids. Germline CDR1 is SGHRS and CDR2 is YFSETQ. CDR3 in amino acids: CASSLVGGLVEEQYF. CDR3 coding DNA: TGCGCCAGCAGCTTGGTCGGGGGGCTTGTTGAGGAGCAGTACTTC.

This chain joins TRBV15 and TRBJ1-5; 10 bases match TRBD1. CDR1 is LNHNV and CDR2 is YYDKDF in the germline V gene (reference sequence). The CDR3 extends over 16 amino acids. V shed 5 bases, J shed 0 bases, and the junction held 4 bases outside the gene matches. As DNA, the CDR3 is TGTGCCACCAGCGTTGGGACAGGGGATAGCAATCAGCCCCAGCATTTT. Protein sequence: CATSVGTGDSNQPQHF. Filled out from reference TRBV15 and TRBJ1-5, the complete variable domain reads DAMVIQNPRYQVTQFGKPVTLSCSQTLNHNVMYWYQQKSSQAPKLLFHYYDKDFNNEADTPDNFQSRRPNTSFCFLDIRSPGLGDTAMYLCATSVGTGDSNQPQHFGDGTRLSIL.

The V and J genes are TRBV19 and TRBJ2-4, with D possibly TRBD2 on 6 matching bases. The CDR3 has 18 amino acids. Germline CDR1 is LNHDA and CDR2 is SQIVND (reference sequence). V was shortened by 3 bases and J by 0 bases, with 18 bases between the two germline ends. CDR3 sequence (DNA): TGTGCCAGTAGTATCCGCGGGGCAGAAGCCATAGCCAAAAACATTCAGTACTTC. As protein: CASSIRGAEAIAKNIQYF.

This chain links TRBV7-2 with TRBJ2-7; maybe TRBD2 (5 bases). This CDR3 has 15 amino acids. Germline CDR1 and CDR2: SGHTA and FQGNSA. V lost 2 bases, J lost 1 base, and 12 bases lay in between. DNA for the CDR3: TGTGCCAGCAGCTTAAGGTACACGGGGTCCTACGAGCAGTACTTC. Its translation is CASSLRYTGSYEQYF.

The chain is built from TRBV6-1 and TRBJ2-1, with 8 bases lining up with TRBD1. Germline values: CDR1 MNHNS, CDR2 SASEGT. This CDR3 is 17 amino acids long. J lost 8 bases, V lost 2 bases, and 14 bases had no gene match. CDR3 sequence: CASSEIGGGQASDEQFF. The CDR3 region has the DNA TGTGCCAGCAGTGAAATCGGAGGGGGACAGGCAAGCGATGAGCAGTTCTTC.